These 32 T cell receptor beta chains came from one sample sequenced in a study of shared clonotypes between healthy human individuals. The data were produced by immunoSEQ multiplex PCR, yet TCRdb's version contains in-frame clones alone and is incomplete. The profile covers about 2.4 million clones, with over 85% appearing a single time and around 0.15% taken by the ten largest. Sequencing was carried out using naive CD4+ T cells sorted from blood. Documented subset: CD45RA+ positively selected. All receptors derive from a man aged 18 to 29 in good health.

The chain carries TRBV6-4 and TRBJ2-7, with TRBD2 matching over 12 bases. Per germline, CDR1 MRHNA and CDR2 SNTAGT. V lost 4 bases and J lost 2; bases outside the gene matches: 6. The CDR3 runs 16 residues. Here the CDR3 DNA reads TGTGCCAGCAGTGCTGGACTAGCGGGACTCACCTACGAGCAGTACTTC. This gives the protein CASSAGLAGLTYEQYF.

This clone was counted between two and nine times. V is TRBV7-9 and J is TRBJ1-1; the D is unclear. CDR1 and CDR2 from the germline V gene are SEHNR and FQNEAQ (reference sequence). Trimming took off 6 bases at V and 4 bases at J, with 6 bases between the two ends. The CDR3 contains 11 residues. CDR3 in DNA: TGTGCCAGCAGAAGGAGCACTGAAGCTTTCTTT. It codes for CASRRSTEAFF. Using reference TRBV7-9 and TRBJ1-1 for the parts outside the CDR3, the full variable domain is DTGVSQNPRHKITKRGQNVTFRCDPISEHNRLYWYRQTLGQGPEFLTYFQNEAQLEKSRLLSDRFSAERPKGSFSTLEIQRTEQGDSAMYLCASRRSTEAFFGQGTRLTVV.

A word on this clone: One junction end does not reproduce the germline sequence, and a read error may be involved. Other nucleotide sequences in the sample specify the same CDR3. CDR3 residues: CAISELNTEAFF. CDR3 in DNA: TGTGCCATCAGCGAGTTGAACACTGAAGCTTTCTTT. V is TRBV10-3 and J is TRBJ1-1; D gene uncertain. This CDR3 has 12 amino acids. Germline CDR1 reads ENHRY; CDR2 reads SYGVKD.

The J gene is TRBJ2-7, the V gene TRBV2; 7 bases match TRBD2. J lost 0 bases, V lost 7 bases, and 9 bases had no gene match. The germline V gene encodes CDR1 SNHLY and CDR2 FYNNEI. The CDR3 has 15 amino acids. The CDR3 DNA follows: TGTGCCAGCACCGCCCGGGGCGGGGGCTCCTACGAGCAGTACTTC. Its protein is CASTARGGGSYEQYF.

This chain joins TRBV5-1 and TRBJ2-1, with D possibly matching TRBD1 (5 bases). The germline gives CDR1 SGHRS, CDR2 YFSETQ. The CDR3 runs to 17 residues. V shed 0 bases and J shed 0 bases, with 13 bases lying between them. Written as DNA, the CDR3 is TGCGCCAGCAGCTTGGTTTTCTCCCAGGGCTCCTACAATGAGCAGTTCTTC. Amino acids: CASSLVFSQGSYNEQFF.

The V and J genes are TRBV19 and TRBJ1-2, with D unclear. The length of the CDR3 is 14 residues. CDR1 and CDR2 from the germline V gene are LNHDA and SQIVND (reference sequence). V lost 4 bases and J 4 bases, leaving 13 bases between the germline ends. The chain's CDR3 is CASSTRTVVYGYTF. DNA for the CDR3: TGTGCCAGTAGTACCAGGACGGTAGTCTATGGCTACACCTTC. Drawing the rest from reference TRBV19 and TRBJ1-2, the complete variable domain is DGGITQSPKYLFRKEGQNVTLSCEQNLNHDAMYWYRQDPGQGLRLIYYSQIVNDFQKGDIAEGYSVSREKKESFPLTVTSAQKNPTAFYLCASSTRTVVYGYTFGSGTRLTVV.

This sequence joins TRBV5-1 and TRBJ1-3; no clear D gene. Germline V CDR1 and CDR2: SGHRS, YFSETQ. This CDR3 is built from 14 residues. V dropped 1 base and J dropped 3 bases, with 8 bases sitting between them. CDR3 DNA sequence: TGCGCCAGCAGCTTGCCAGCGGATGGAAACACCATATATTTT. It translates to CASSLPADGNTIYF.

The V and J genes are TRBV12-5 and TRBJ1-4; D not certain. V lost 5 bases, J lost 11 bases, and 15 bases lay in between. The germline gives CDR1 LGHNT, CDR2 FRNRAP. The CDR3 has 13 amino acids. The CDR3 DNA sequence: TGTGCTAGTGGTACGATCGGACCCATGAAACTGTTTTTT. As protein: CASGTIGPMKLFF. The variable domain in full, completed from reference TRBV12-5 and TRBJ1-4, reads DARVTQTPRHKVTEMGQEVTMRCQPILGHNTVFWYRQTMMQGLELLAYFRNRAPLDDSGMPKDRFSAEMPDATLATLKIQPSEPRDSAVYFCASGTIGPMKLFFGSGTQLSVL.

The chain employs TRBV6-1 and TRBJ1-3; D gene ambiguous. Germline V gene lookup returns CDR1 MNHNS and CDR2 SASEGT. V lost 4 bases and J 0 bases, leaving 7 bases between the germline ends. This CDR3 is built from 14 residues. CDR3 in DNA: TGTGCCAGCAGTGGGGTCCTCTCTGGAAACACCATATATTTT. Translated, it gives CASSGVLSGNTIYF.

The table lists this clone with a count of one. The chain couples TRBV7-9 to TRBJ2-7; TRBD1 matches at 8 bases. Germline assignment: CDR1 SEHNR and CDR2 FQNEAQ (reference sequence). There are 15 residues in the CDR3. The V segment lost 5 bases and the J segment 3 bases; nucleotides outside the gene matches: 9. CDR3 region: CASSRGQGLDYEQYF. For the CDR3, the DNA is TGTGCCAGCAGCCGAGGACAGGGCCTCGACTACGAGCAGTACTTC.

The chain links TRBV5-4 to TRBJ2-5; either TRBD1 or TRBD2 may fit D (5 bases each). Between the trimmed V and J ends, which lost 4 bases and 5 bases, there was a span of 12 bases. The CDR3 totals 13 residues. Germline V CDR1 and CDR2: SGHNT, YYREEE (reference sequence). The CDR3 bases are TGTGCCAGCAGCGTGGGGGTAGGGGAGACCCAGTACTTC. It is translated as CASSVGVGETQYF.

The V call is TRBV6-5, the J call TRBJ1-6, with 8 bases fitting TRBD1. The CDR3 covers 14 residues. The germline V gene encodes CDR1 MNHEY and CDR2 SVGAGI. The trim removed 2 bases at V and 13 bases at J, leaving 7 bases unmatched. The CDR3 bases are TGTGCCAGCAGTTACACCGACAGGGGAACGCCCCTCCACTTT. The encoded protein is CASSYTDRGTPLHF.

For this clone: This sample includes further DNA sequences coding for the same CDR3. The chain is built from TRBV11-2 and TRBJ2-7; D gene ambiguous. CDR3 length: 12 amino acids. Germline assignment: CDR1 SGHAT and CDR2 FQNNGV. Trimming took 1 base from V and 4 from J, leaving 5 bases between them. CDR3 sequence: CASSLVGYEQYF. The CDR3 DNA sequence: TGTGCCAGCAGCTTAGTTGGTTACGAGCAGTACTTC.

V gene TRBV28 combines with J gene TRBJ1-6; 8 nucleotides align to TRBD1. Trimming removed 5 bases from V and 9 bases from J; junction bases left unmatched: 9. Germline V lookup: CDR1 MDHEN, CDR2 SYDVKM. The CDR3 is 15 amino acids. CDR3 sequence: CASSMGQVLSSPLHF. The CDR3 region has the DNA TGTGCCAGCAGTATGGGACAGGTCTTGTCTTCACCCCTCCACTTT.

The chain has TRBV6-6 and TRBJ1-2, with D perhaps TRBD1 (6 bases). The CDR3 sequence is 14 residues long. Per germline, CDR1 MNHNY and CDR2 SVGAGI (reference sequence). V was clipped by 5 bases and J by 2 bases, with 12 bases between them. The CDR3 region has the DNA TGTGCCAGCAGTGGGAACAGGGAAAACTATGGCTACACCTTC. Encoded protein: CASSGNRENYGYTF.

The V gene is TRBV10-3, the J gene TRBJ2-2, with 7 bases that match TRBD2. The germline CDR1 and CDR2 sequences are ENHRY and SYGVKD. The trim removed 4 bases at V and 3 bases at J, leaving 8 bases unmatched. The CDR3 is 16 amino acids. CDR3 residues: CAISGAAGFDTGELFF. As DNA, the CDR3 is TGTGCCATCAGTGGGGCAGCGGGATTCGACACCGGGGAGCTGTTTTTT.

J is TRBJ1-4 and V is TRBV14; unclear D gene. V lost 4 bases to trimming and J lost 8 bases, with 17 bases between them. Germline V gene sequence: CDR1 SGHDN, CDR2 FVKESK. This CDR3 contains 15 residues. This CDR3 is CASSPRLGNGEKLFF. In nucleotides, the CDR3 is TGTGCCAGCAGCCCCCGACTGGGGAACGGCGAAAAACTGTTTTTT.

This chain uses TRBV6-1 with TRBJ1-2, with 7 bases fitting TRBD1. The ends lost 0 bases at V and 8 bases at J; junction bases unmatched: 0. The germline CDR1 and CDR2 sequences are MNHNS and SASEGT. This CDR3 has 12 residues. CDR3 in amino acids: CASSEAGGGYTF. CDR3 DNA: TGTGCCAGCAGTGAAGCAGGGGGCGGCTACACCTTC.

This chain connects TRBV11-2 to TRBJ2-7; 9 nucleotides line up with TRBD1. The trim removed 2 bases at V and 5 bases at J, leaving 7 bases unmatched. The germline V gene encodes CDR1 SGHAT and CDR2 FQNNGV. This CDR3 comprises 15 residues. CDR3 region: CASSLKGTGIHEQYF. Written as DNA, the CDR3 is TGTGCCAGCAGCTTAAAGGGGACAGGGATCCACGAGCAGTACTTC.

A word on this clone: This CDR3 is also generated by other DNA sequences in the sample. The V and J genes are TRBV19 and TRBJ2-7, with 11 bases identical to TRBD1. The CDR3 loop spans 13 amino acids. The V and J ends lost 5 bases and 5 bases, in that order; junction bases with no gene match: 2. Germline V lookup: CDR1 LNHDA, CDR2 SQIVND (reference sequence). The DNA of the CDR3 is TGTGCCAGTAGTCCGGGACAGGGGGACGAGCAGTACTTC. Translated: CASSPGQGDEQYF.

The rearrangement uses TRBV5-1 and TRBJ2-2; 7 bases fit TRBD2. Germline V gives CDR1 SGHRS, CDR2 YFSETQ. Trimming at V came to 1 base and at J to 2 bases, leaving 5 bases not matched to a gene. The length of the CDR3 is 16 residues. The CDR3: CASSLTGTINTGELFF. The CDR3 DNA reads TGCGCCAGCAGCTTGACCGGGACTATCAACACCGGGGAGCTGTTTTTT.

This chain uses TRBV7-2 with TRBJ1-1, with 7 nucleotides matching TRBD1. V dropped 3 bases and J dropped 5; count of bases not matched to a gene: 3. The CDR3 runs to 13 residues. Germline CDR1 and CDR2: SGHTA and FQGNSA. In DNA, the CDR3 is TGTGCCAGCAGCTTCAGGGGGTTGACTGAAGCTTTCTTT. Its protein is CASSFRGLTEAFF. The full variable domain, completed using reference TRBV7-2 and TRBJ1-1, is GAGVSQSPSNKVTEKGKDVELRCDPISGHTALYWYRQSLGQGLEFLIYFQGNSAPDKSGLPSDRFSAERTGGSVSTLTIQRTQQEDSAVYLCASSFRGLTEAFFGQGTRLTVV.

This clone was seen once. This sequence joins TRBV30 and TRBJ2-2, with 8 bases matching TRBD2. V was pared by 4 bases and J by 3 bases, with 10 bases of the junction left unmatched. The germline gives CDR1 GTSNPN, CDR2 SVGIG (reference sequence). The length of the CDR3 is 16 residues. The CDR3, as DNA: TGTGCCTGGACCGATTTGACTAGCGCATACACCGGGGAGCTGTTTTTT. This gives the protein CAWTDLTSAYTGELFF.

The gene calls are TRBV5-6 and TRBJ1-5; D might be TRBD1 (6 bases). CDR1 SGHDT and CDR2 YYEEEE come from the germline V gene. V was pared by 2 bases and J by 2 bases, with 14 bases between. This CDR3 comprises 16 residues. The CDR3 reads CASSFYRDTRNQPQHF. DNA of the CDR3: TGTGCCAGCAGCTTTTACCGGGACACCCGCAATCAGCCCCAGCATTTT.

V and J are TRBV5-1 and TRBJ1-2; 7 bases line up with TRBD1. The CDR3 consists of 16 residues. Trimming cost V 4 bases and J 0 bases; bases outside gene matches: 9. Germline values: CDR1 SGHRS, CDR2 YFSETQ. CDR3 protein: CASSPIPDRSNYGYTF. The CDR3 DNA sequence: TGCGCCAGCAGCCCTATCCCGGACAGGTCTAACTATGGCTACACCTTC.

The V gene is TRBV5-4, the J gene TRBJ2-3, with TRBD1 as a possible D gene (5 bases). V was shortened by 4 bases and J by 0 bases, with 9 bases between the two germline ends. This CDR3 is 14 amino acids long. The germline V gene has CDR1 SGHNT and CDR2 YYREEE (reference sequence). In DNA, the CDR3 is TGTGCCAGCAGCGTAGGGGTTAGCACAGATACGCAGTATTTT. Amino acids: CASSVGVSTDTQYF. Drawing the rest from reference TRBV5-4 and TRBJ2-3, the complete variable domain is ETGVTQSPTHLIKTRGQQVTLRCSSQSGHNTVSWYQQALGQGPQFIFQYYREEENGRGNFPPRFSGLQFPNYSSELNVNALELDDSALYLCASSVGVSTDTQYFGPGTRLTVL.

The rearrangement links TRBV7-2 to TRBJ2-5; tentative D call: TRBD2 (6 bases). The CDR3 is 13 residues long. Germline V CDR1 and CDR2: SGHTA, FQGNSA. Trimming left V 3 bases short and J 7 bases short, with 12 bases between. The CDR3 reads CASSFLVEGTQYF. The CDR3 DNA sequence: TGTGCCAGCAGCTTTTTAGTGGAGGGGACCCAGTACTTC.

The chain uses TRBV6-6 and TRBJ2-1; tentatively, D is TRBD1 (7 bases). Germline CDR1 and CDR2: MNHNY and SVGAGI (reference sequence). CDR3 length: 12 residues. V lost 7 bases to trimming and J lost 7 bases, with 11 bases between them. The CDR3 is CASKAGGNEQFF. CDR3 bases: TGTGCCAGCAAGGCAGGGGGGAATGAGCAGTTCTTC.

The genes are TRBV25-1 and TRBJ2-5; 10 bases are a match to TRBD2. The germline V gene encodes CDR1 MGHDK and CDR2 SYGVNS. The length of the CDR3 is 14 residues. With V trimmed by 5 bases and J by 3 bases, 3 bases remained unmatched. In nucleotides, the CDR3 is TGTGCCAGCAGTATAGCGGGGGGAAAAGAGACCCAGTACTTC. Translation gives CASSIAGGKETQYF. Full variable domain (rest looked up from reference TRBV25-1 and TRBJ2-5): EADIYQTPRYLVIGTGKKITLECSQTMGHDKMYWYQQDPGMELHLIHYSYGVNSTEKGDLSSESTVSRIRTEHFPLTLESARPSHTSQYLCASSIAGGKETQYFGPGTRLLVL.

This chain connects TRBV6-5 to TRBJ2-3; no clear D gene. The germline gives CDR1 MNHEY, CDR2 SVGAGI. The CDR3 is made up of 14 amino acids. Trimming removed 2 bases from V and 2 bases from J, with 8 bases in between. In nucleotides, the CDR3 is TGTGCCAGCAGTTACATGACCCCCACAGATACGCAGTATTTT. It is translated as CASSYMTPTDTQYF.

Worth noting for this clone: Other DNA sequences of this sample code for an identical CDR3. The chain recombines TRBV30 with TRBJ1-1, with D unclear. Germline-derived CDR1 and CDR2 are GTSNPN and SVGIG (reference sequence). CDR3 length: 14 residues. The germline V and J ends were trimmed by 1 base and 0 bases, with 9 bases remaining between them. The CDR3 region is CAWSGRGMNTEAFF. The CDR3, as DNA: TGTGCCTGGAGTGGACGGGGTATGAACACTGAAGCTTTCTTT.

The V gene is TRBV5-1, the J gene TRBJ2-4; D is ambiguous. Germline loops: CDR1 SGHRS, CDR2 YFSETQ. The ends were cut back, 3 bases at V and 0 bases at J, with 10 bases in the middle. The CDR3 runs to 15 residues. CDR3 sequence reads: CASSYDNIAKNIQYF. In DNA, the CDR3 is TGCGCCAGCAGCTACGATAACATAGCCAAAAACATTCAGTACTTC.